These T cell receptor beta chains were read from a single sample in a study of type 1 regulatory T cells. TCRdb fed the reads into MiXCR, producing one record per CDR3 protein. Of some 21,000 distinct CDR3 sequences in the sample, approximately 51% are singletons; the top ten hold roughly 5%. The antigens of these receptors remain unknown. The sequenced material came from cultured T cells, either the whole culture or a sorted T cell fraction (not recorded which). These receptors were obtained from a human donor in good health. CDR3s include the opening cysteine and the closing phenylalanine or tryptophan. D genes are given only for firm matches. Size is omitted from some rows. Given values are once, few, many or a class for expanded clones.

>TRBJ2-3|-|TRBV7-3|TRBD2
TGTGCCAGCAGCCTGACCGGGACTACCATCACAGATACGCAGTATTTT
CASSLTGTTITDTQYF
>TRBJ2-5|few|TRBV7-2|TRBD2
TGTGCCAGCAGCTTAGGATATCTAGCGGGGCTGGGGGAGACCCAGTACTTC
CASSLGYLAGLGETQYF
>TRBJ1-2|few|TRBV5-1|-
TGCGCCAGCAGCTCACCAGGGGCTCCTTATGGCTACACCTTC
CASSSPGAPYGYTF
>TRBJ2-1|medium-sized|TRBV5-5|-
TGTGCCAGCAGCTTTCGTCGACAATCGGGGGGCGAGGGCAATGAGCAGTTCTTC
CASSFRRQSGGEGNEQFF
>TRBJ1-5|-|TRBV6-5|-
TGTGCCAGCAGTACCCGTTGGGGGGATCAGCCCCAGCATTTT
CASSTRWGDQPQHF
>TRBJ2-3|medium-sized|TRBV7-2|-
TGTGCCAGCAGCCAGTCCTGGGTAACAGATACGCAGTATTTT
CASSQSWVTDTQYF
>TRBJ2-3|few|TRBV13|-
TGTGCCAGCAGCTTTTATACTTTTGGGGGCGCGGCAGATACGCAGTATTTT
CASSFYTFGGAADTQYF
>TRBJ1-2|-|TRBV2|-
TGTGCCAGCAGACGGGATAACTATGGCTACACCTTC
CASRRDNYGYTF
>TRBJ1-6|-|TRBV12-3/TRBV12-4|TRBD1
TGTGCCAGCAGTTTATCGGGGACAGTGAGGTCACCCCTCCACTTT
CASSLSGTVRSPLHF
>TRBJ2-7|few|TRBV19|-
TGTGCCAGTAGTCGGACGGGGGGCGTCTTCTACGAGCAGTACTTC
CASSRTGGVFYEQYF
>TRBJ2-2|few|TRBV4-3|-
TGCGCCAGCAGCCAAGGCTATCCCACCGGGGAGCTGTTTTTT
CASSQGYPTGELFF
>TRBJ1-2|many|TRBV10-3|-
TGTGCCATCAGTGAGCCCCTTAGTGGCTACACCTTC
CAISEPLSGYTF
>TRBJ2-3|few|TRBV7-2|TRBD2
TGTGCCAGCAGACCCGAACTAGCGACAGATACGCAGTATTTT
CASRPELATDTQYF
>TRBJ1-2|-|TRBV4-1|-
TGCGCCAGCAGCGGTTGGAGGGGCTACACCTTC
CASSGWRGYTF
>TRBJ1-4|few|TRBV6-5|TRBD1
TGTGCCAGCAGTCGGGGACAGGGGGCAACAACTAATGAAAAACTGTTTTTT
CASSRGQGATTNEKLFF
>TRBJ1-1|few|TRBV6-5|-
TGTGCCAGCAGTTACTCGGTCGGGGGGCGAATAGTGAACACTGAAGCTTTCTTT
CASSYSVGGRIVNTEAFF
>TRBJ2-7|-|TRBV20-1|-
TGCAGTGCTCGTGGGCCCGCCGGCCAGCAGTACTTC
CSARGPAGQQYF
>TRBJ2-2|few|TRBV7-2|TRBD1
TGTGCCAGCAGCTCCATGATACAGGGGGCGAACACCGGGGAGCTGTTTTTT
CASSSMIQGANTGELFF
>TRBJ1-2|-|TRBV7-2|-
TGTGCCAGCAGCTCCCGTACTATTAACTATGGCTACACCTTC
CASSSRTINYGYTF
>TRBJ1-2|-|TRBV4-3|TRBD1
TGCGCCAGCAGCCAAGTCCATTCCGACAGGGACTATGGCTACACCTTC
CASSQVHSDRDYGYTF
>TRBJ1-6|-|TRBV5-1|TRBD1
TGCGCCAGCAGTCAAGGACAGGGGCTGACGAATTCACCCCTCCACTTT
CASSQGQGLTNSPLHF
>TRBJ1-4|-|TRBV6-5|-
TGTGCCAGCAGTTACAGGGCAACTAATGAAAAACTGTTTTTT
CASSYRATNEKLFF
>TRBJ2-7|-|TRBV18|TRBD2
TGTGCCAGCTCACCACTAGCGGGGGCCTCCTACGAGCAGTACTTC
CASSPLAGASYEQYF
>TRBJ2-1|-|TRBV19|TRBD2
TGTGCCAGTAGTAGAGGCGGGGGGGTGGATGAGCAGTTCTTC
CASSRGGGVDEQFF
>TRBJ1-2|-|TRBV5-1|-
TGCGCCAGCAGCTGGGGAAGCGGTAGAGGCTACACCTTC
CASSWGSGRGYTF
>TRBJ2-7|-|TRBV20-1|-
TGCAGTGCAAGAAGGGAGCTACCTTACGAGCAGTACTTC
CSARRELPYEQYF
>TRBJ2-2|few|TRBV29-1|-
TGCAGCGTTCGGGTCGGGGGAGTCCATACCGGGGAGCTGTTTTTT
CSVRVGGVHTGELFF
>TRBJ1-1|-|TRBV5-1|-
TGCGCCAGCAGCTTGTGGACGGGGAACACTGAAGCTTTCTTT
CASSLWTGNTEAFF
>TRBJ2-5|-|TRBV11-2|TRBD1
TGTGCCAGCAGCGCCCGACAGGGGGGAATGGTAGAGACCCAGTACTTC
CASSARQGGMVETQYF
>TRBJ1-6|few|TRBV12-3/TRBV12-4|TRBD1
TGTGCCAGCAGACAGGGGGCCCATAATTCACCCCTCCACTTT
CASRQGAHNSPLHF
>TRBJ2-3|few|TRBV18|-
TGTGCCAGCTCACCACCGAGCAGGGCAGATACGCAGTATTTT
CASSPPSRADTQYF
>TRBJ2-7|medium-sized|TRBV12-3/TRBV12-4|TRBD2
TGTGCCAGCAGCTCTTCTGCGGGGGTTTACGAGCAGTACTTC
CASSSSAGVYEQYF
>TRBJ1-6|-|TRBV20-1|-
TGCAGTGCTAGGGTGGGGACCGGTGAGGGTTCACCCCTCCACTTT
CSARVGTGEGSPLHF
>TRBJ1-5|-|TRBV7-9|-
TGTGCCAGCAGCCGCGGCGGGGTTGAAAGCAATCAGCCCCAGCATTTT
CASSRGGVESNQPQHF
>TRBJ2-1|-|TRBV5-1|TRBD1
TGCGCCAGCAGCGGTGCCGGGGACAGGTGGAATGAGCAGTTCTTC
CASSGAGDRWNEQFF
>TRBJ2-2|few|TRBV5-6|TRBD1
TGTGCCAGCAGCTTCTCCCCAGGGGGTACCGGGGAGCTGTTTTTT
CASSFSPGGTGELFF
>TRBJ2-3|-|TRBV6-6|-
TGTGCCAGCAGAGATAGCAATCAGCCCCAGTATTTT
CASRDSNQPQYF
>TRBJ2-7|-|TRBV12-3/TRBV12-4|-
TGTGCCAGCAGCCGTGCCTCACACAGGTACTTC
CASSRASHRYF
>TRBJ2-2|-|TRBV7-8|-
TGTGCCAGCCGCAGCCGACAGGCCGCGAACACCGGGGAGCTGTTTTTT
CASRSRQAANTGELFF
>TRBJ1-4|-|TRBV5-1|-
TGCGCCAGCAGCGACGGGACACCAACTAATGAAAAACTGTTTTTT
CASSDGTPTNEKLFF
>TRBJ2-7|-|TRBV7-9|-
TGTGCCAGCAGTTCCCCCAGAACCTCCTACGAGCAGTACTTC
CASSSPRTSYEQYF
>TRBJ2-3|-|TRBV4-1|-
TGCGCCAGCAGGAGAGGAAGTTTCGAAGATACGCAGTATTTT
CASRRGSFEDTQYF
>TRBJ2-7|-|TRBV24-1|-
TGTGCCACCAGTGATTCTCCCGGGGCAGGGACGTCCTACGAGCAGTACTTC
CATSDSPGAGTSYEQYF
>TRBJ2-1|few|TRBV2|-
TGTGCCAGCAGTGAAGGCAGGGTCTACAATGAGCAGTTCTTC
CASSEGRVYNEQFF
>TRBJ1-1|many|TRBV19|TRBD1
TGTGCCAGTAGCCGTCCCGGGACAGGGGCCACTGAAGCTTTCTTT
CASSRPGTGATEAFF
>TRBJ1-2|-|TRBV6-5|-
TGTGCCAGCAATGGAACACCGAACTATGGCTACACCTTC
CASNGTPNYGYTF
>TRBJ2-1|-|TRBV28|-
TGTGCCAGCAGTTTGGCGGGGATCTCCTACAATGAGCAGTTCTTC
CASSLAGISYNEQFF
>TRBJ2-3|medium-sized|TRBV7-9|-
TGTGCCAGCAGCTTAGGGATGGCGGGGCTGAGCACAGATACGCAGTATTTT
CASSLGMAGLSTDTQYF
>TRBJ2-2|-|TRBV20-1|TRBD2
TGCAGTGCTAGAGATTCGCGGGGGGGGAACACCGGGGAGCTGTTTTTT
CSARDSRGGNTGELFF
>TRBJ2-3|-|TRBV5-1|-
TGCGCCAGCAGCTTGTCCACAATCCAGGACACGCAGTATTTT
CASSLSTIQDTQYF
>TRBJ2-1|few|TRBV30|-
TGTGCCTGGCGCCGTCGGTTGGGCTACAATGAGCAGTTCTTC
CAWRRRLGYNEQFF
>TRBJ2-2|many|TRBV29-1|-
TGCAGCGCATCAGGGTCGAACACCGGGGAGCTGTTTTTT
CSASGSNTGELFF
>TRBJ2-5|few|TRBV3-1|TRBD2
TGTGCCAGCAGCCAAGAACTAGCGGGGGGGATCCAAGAGACCCAGTACTTC
CASSQELAGGIQETQYF
>TRBJ2-3|-|TRBV5-1|-
TGCGCCAGCAGCCGCCCTTCAGATACGCAGTATTTT
CASSRPSDTQYF
>TRBJ1-2|-|TRBV6-2/TRBV6-3|-
TGTGCCAGCAGCTATACAGGCAACTATGGCTACACCTTC
CASSYTGNYGYTF
>TRBJ1-2|once|TRBV28|-
TGTGCCAGCACCCCCCCTGGGGCTGGGGGCTACACCTTC
CASTPPGAGGYTF
>TRBJ2-2|-|TRBV7-6|-
TGTGCCAGCAGCTTAGTAAATGTGAACACCGGGGAGCTGTTTTTT
CASSLVNVNTGELFF